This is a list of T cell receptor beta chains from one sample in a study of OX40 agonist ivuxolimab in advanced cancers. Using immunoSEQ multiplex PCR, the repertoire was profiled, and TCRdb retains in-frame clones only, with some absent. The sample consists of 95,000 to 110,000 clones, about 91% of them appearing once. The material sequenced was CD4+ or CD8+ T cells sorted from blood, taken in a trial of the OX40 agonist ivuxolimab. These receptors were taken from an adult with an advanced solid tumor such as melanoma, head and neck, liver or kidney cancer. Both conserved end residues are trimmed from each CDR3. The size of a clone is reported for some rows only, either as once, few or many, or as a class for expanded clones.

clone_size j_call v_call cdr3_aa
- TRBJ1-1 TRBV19 ASYPTAPGNTEAF
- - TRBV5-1 ASSLAPEYSYEQY
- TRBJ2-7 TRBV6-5 ASTGQGRYEQY
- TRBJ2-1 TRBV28 ASSPTGGEYNEQF
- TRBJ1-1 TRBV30 AWSVRQETEAF
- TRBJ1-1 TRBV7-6 ASSSNTAEYTEAF
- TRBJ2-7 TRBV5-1 ASSLASDPNYEQY
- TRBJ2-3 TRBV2 ASSDSSGSDTQY
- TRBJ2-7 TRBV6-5 ASSGRFGEQY
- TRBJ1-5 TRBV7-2 ASSRPDSNQPQH
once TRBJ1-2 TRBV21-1 ASSKNGTDYGYT
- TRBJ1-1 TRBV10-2 ASGGGAVNTEAF
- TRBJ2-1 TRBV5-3 AEGVGGSYNEQF
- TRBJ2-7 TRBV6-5 ASSSHGAKPAEQY
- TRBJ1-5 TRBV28 ASSLSSAPRNQPQH
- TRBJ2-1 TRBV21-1 ASSKHPEGDPTTYNEQF
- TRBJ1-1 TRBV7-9 ASSTGTVNTEAF
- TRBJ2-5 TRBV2 ASSLRTTMGEQY
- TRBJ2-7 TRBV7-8 ASRSGAKLYEQY
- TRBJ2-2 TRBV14 ASTSKVGYTGELF
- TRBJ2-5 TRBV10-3 AISEQSQGLDERY
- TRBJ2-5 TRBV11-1 ASSKTTGTGDETQY
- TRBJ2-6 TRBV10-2 ASGTSEFSGANVLT
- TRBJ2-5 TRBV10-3 AITAGPGRMETQY
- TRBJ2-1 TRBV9 ASSVYSGAEQF
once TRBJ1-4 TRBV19 ASSPGRGPSTNEKLF
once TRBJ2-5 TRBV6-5 ASRPRGETQY
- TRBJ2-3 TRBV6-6 ASILSGVRADTQY
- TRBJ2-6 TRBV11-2 ASSIGGSGANVLT